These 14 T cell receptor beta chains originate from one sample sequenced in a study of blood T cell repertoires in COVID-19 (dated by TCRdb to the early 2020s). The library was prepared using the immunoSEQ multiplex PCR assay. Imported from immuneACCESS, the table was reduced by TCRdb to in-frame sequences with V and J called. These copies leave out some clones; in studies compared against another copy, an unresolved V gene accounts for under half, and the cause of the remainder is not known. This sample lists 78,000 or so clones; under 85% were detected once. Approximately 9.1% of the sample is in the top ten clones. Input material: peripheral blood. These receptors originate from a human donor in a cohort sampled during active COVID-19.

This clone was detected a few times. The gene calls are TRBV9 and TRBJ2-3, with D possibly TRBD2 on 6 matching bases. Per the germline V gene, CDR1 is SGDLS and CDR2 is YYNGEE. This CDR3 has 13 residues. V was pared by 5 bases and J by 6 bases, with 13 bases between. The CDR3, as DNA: TGTGCCAGCAGGGCATCTAGCGCTGATACGCAGTATTTT. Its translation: CASRASSADTQYF.

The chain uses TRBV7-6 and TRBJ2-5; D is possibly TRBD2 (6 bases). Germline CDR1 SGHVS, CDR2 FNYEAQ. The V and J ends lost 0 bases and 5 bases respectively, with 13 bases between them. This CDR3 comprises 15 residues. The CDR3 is CASSLAGLPGETQYF. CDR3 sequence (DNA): TGTGCCAGCAGCTTAGCAGGACTACCCGGGGAGACCCAGTACTTC.

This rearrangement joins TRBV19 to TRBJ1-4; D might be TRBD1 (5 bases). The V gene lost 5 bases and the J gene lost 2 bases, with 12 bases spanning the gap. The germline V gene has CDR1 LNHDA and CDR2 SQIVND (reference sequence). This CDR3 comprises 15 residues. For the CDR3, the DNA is TGTGCCAGTAGTCCTTCGGGGGTCACTAATGAAAAACTGTTTTTT. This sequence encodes CASSPSGVTNEKLFF.

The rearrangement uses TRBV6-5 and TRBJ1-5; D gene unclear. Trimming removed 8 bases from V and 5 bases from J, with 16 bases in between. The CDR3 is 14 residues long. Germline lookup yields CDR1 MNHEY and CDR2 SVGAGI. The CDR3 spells CASAHAIRDQPQHF. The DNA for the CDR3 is TGTGCCAGCGCCCACGCGATACGAGATCAGCCCCAGCATTTT.

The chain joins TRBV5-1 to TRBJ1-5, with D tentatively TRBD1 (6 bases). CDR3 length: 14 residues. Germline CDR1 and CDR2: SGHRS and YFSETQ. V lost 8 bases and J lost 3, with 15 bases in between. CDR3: CARVTGTNNQPQHF. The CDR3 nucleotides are TGCGCCAGGGTCACCGGGACAAACAATCAGCCCCAGCATTTT.

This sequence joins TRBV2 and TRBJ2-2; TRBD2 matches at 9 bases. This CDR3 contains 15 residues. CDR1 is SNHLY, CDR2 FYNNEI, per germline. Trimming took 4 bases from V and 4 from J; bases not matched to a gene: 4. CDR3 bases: TGTGCCAGCAGTGTTAGCGGGGGAACCACCGGGGAGCTGTTTTTT. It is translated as CASSVSGGTTGELFF. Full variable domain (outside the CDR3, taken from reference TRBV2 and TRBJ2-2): EPEVTQTPSHQVTQMGQEVILRCVPISNHLYFYWYRQILGQKVEFLVSFYNNEISEKSEIFDDQFSVERPDGSNFTLKIRSTKLEDSAMYFCASSVSGGTTGELFFGEGSRLTVL.

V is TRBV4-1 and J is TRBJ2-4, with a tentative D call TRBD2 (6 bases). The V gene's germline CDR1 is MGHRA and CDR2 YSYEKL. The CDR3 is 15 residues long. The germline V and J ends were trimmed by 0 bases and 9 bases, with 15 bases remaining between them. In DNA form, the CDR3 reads TGCGCCAGCAGCCAAGAGGGTGGGACGACTAGCATTCAGTACTTC. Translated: CASSQEGGTTSIQYF.

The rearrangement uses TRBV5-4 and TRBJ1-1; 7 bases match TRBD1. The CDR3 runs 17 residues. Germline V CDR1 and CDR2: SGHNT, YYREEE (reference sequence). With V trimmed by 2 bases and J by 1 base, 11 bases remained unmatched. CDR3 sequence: CASSFGTAYHANTEAFF. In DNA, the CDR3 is TGTGCCAGCAGCTTCGGGACAGCCTACCATGCGAACACTGAAGCTTTCTTT. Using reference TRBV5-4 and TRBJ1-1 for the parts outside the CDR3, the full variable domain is ETGVTQSPTHLIKTRGQQVTLRCSSQSGHNTVSWYQQALGQGPQFIFQYYREEENGRGNFPPRFSGLQFPNYSSELNVNALELDDSALYLCASSFGTAYHANTEAFFGQGTRLTVV.

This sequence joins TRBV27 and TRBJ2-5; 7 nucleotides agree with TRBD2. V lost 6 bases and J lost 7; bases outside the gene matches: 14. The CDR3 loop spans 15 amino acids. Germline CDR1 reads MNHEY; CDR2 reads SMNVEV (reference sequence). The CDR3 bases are TGTGCCAGCAGGGGAGTAGCGGGCCTAAAAGGGACCCAGTACTTC. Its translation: CASRGVAGLKGTQYF.

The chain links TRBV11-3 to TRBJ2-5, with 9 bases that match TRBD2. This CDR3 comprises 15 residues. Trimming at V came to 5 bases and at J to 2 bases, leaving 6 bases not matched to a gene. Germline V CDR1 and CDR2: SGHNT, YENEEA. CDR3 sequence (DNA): TGTGCCAGCAGCCCTCAGGCGGGAGGGCAAGAGACCCAGTACTTC. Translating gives CASSPQAGGQETQYF.

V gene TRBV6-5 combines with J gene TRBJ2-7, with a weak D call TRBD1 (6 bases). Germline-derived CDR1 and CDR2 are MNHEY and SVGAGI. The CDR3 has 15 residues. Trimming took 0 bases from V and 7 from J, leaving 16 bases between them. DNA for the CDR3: TGTGCCAGCAGTTACTCCTGGCAGGGGATTGGAGAGCAGTACTTC. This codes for CASSYSWQGIGEQYF.

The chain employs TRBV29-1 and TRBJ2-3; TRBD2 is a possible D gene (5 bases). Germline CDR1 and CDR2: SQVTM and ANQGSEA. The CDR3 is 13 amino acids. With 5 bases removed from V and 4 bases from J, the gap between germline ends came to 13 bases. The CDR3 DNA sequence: TGCAGCGTTATCGGCGGGCAGGCAGATACGCAGTATTTT. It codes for CSVIGGQADTQYF.

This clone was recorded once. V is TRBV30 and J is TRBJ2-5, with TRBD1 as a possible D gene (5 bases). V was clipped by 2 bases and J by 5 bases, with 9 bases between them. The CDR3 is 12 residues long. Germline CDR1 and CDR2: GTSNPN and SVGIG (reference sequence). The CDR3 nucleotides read TGTGCCTGGAGTTGGGGCCGCGAGACCCAGTACTTC. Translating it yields CAWSWGRETQYF.

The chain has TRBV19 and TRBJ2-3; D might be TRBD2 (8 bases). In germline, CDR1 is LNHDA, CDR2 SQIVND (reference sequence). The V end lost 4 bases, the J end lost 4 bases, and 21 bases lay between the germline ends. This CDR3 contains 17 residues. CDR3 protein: CASSKRGQRGLADTQYF. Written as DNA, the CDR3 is TGTGCCAGTAGTAAAAGGGGACAGCGGGGGTTAGCAGATACGCAGTATTTT.